This T cell receptor beta chain is from a study of naive and memory T cell subsets. Alpha and beta libraries were amplified separately from the second PCR onward. The beta constant-region primer was an equimolar mix of two oligonucleotides covering TRBC1 and TRBC2. A single record per CDR3 protein comes from TCRdb applying MiXCR to the UMI-ligation and nested PCR reads. The sample carries approximately 85,000 distinct CDR3 sequences, 7% recorded once. There are many counts of this clonotype. Its antigen is unidentified. The germline V gene encodes CDR1 SQVTM and CDR2 ANQGSEA. V lost 4 bases to trimming and J lost 4 bases; unmatched junction nucleotides: 8. This CDR3 contains 14 residues. General study findings and limits: Over 85% of naive TCR sequences appeared only once after error correction, unlike memory subsets.

The sequencing input was central memory CD4+ T cells from blood. The clonotype originates from a human donor in good health. V and J are TRBV29-1 and TRBJ2-3; 7 bases match TRBD2. CDR3 nucleotide sequence: TGCAGCGTTGGAACGGGAGGAGGGCCAGATACGCAGTATTTT. Protein sequence: CSVGTGGGPDTQYF.